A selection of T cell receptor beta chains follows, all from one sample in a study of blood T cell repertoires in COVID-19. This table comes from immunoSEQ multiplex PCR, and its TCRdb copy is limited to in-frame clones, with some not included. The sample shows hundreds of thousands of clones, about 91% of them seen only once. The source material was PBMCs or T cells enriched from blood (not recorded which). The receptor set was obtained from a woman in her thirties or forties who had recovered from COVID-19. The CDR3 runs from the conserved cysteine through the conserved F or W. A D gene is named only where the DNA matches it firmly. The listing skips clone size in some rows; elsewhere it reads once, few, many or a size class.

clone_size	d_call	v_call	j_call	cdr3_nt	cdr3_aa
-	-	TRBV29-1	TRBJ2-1	TGCAGCGTTGAAAGTTGGACACCTCCCCTCAATGAGCAGTTCTTC	CSVESWTPPLNEQFF
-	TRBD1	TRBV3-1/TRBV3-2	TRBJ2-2	TGTGCCAGCAGCCTTAGGACAGGGTTGGCCGGGGAGCTGTTTTTT	CASSLRTGLAGELFF
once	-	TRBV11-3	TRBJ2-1	TGTGCCAGCAGCTTAGTTGGGAGAGGGGGTAATGAGCAGTTCTTC	CASSLVGRGGNEQFF
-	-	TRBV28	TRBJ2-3	TGTGCCAGCAGTTTAGGCGGGGGCAGCACAGATACGCAGTATTTT	CASSLGGGSTDTQYF
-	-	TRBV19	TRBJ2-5	TGTGCCAGTAGTATATCCAGGGAAGAGACCCAGTACTTC	CASSISREETQYF
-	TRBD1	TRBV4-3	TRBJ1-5	TGCGCCAGCAGCCAAGATTGGGACAGTACCAACAATCAGCCCCAGCATTTT	CASSQDWDSTNNQPQHF
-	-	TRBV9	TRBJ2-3	TGTGCCAGCAGCCCCCCAGAGGTTTCCACAGATACGCAGTATTTT	CASSPPEVSTDTQYF
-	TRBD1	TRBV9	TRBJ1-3	TGTGCCAGCAGCGGGGAACAGGGGCCTGGAAACACCATATATTTT	CASSGEQGPGNTIYF
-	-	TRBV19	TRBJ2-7	TGTGCCAGTAGTATACAGGCAGCACCCTTTTACGAGCAGTACTTC	CASSIQAAPFYEQYF
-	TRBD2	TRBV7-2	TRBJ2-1	TGTGCCAGCAGCTTATCGGGGGGACGCAACAATGAGCAGTTCTTC	CASSLSGGRNNEQFF
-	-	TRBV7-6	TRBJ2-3	TGTGCCAGCAGCTTAGGAGGGTATAGCACAGATACGCAGTATTTT	CASSLGGYSTDTQYF
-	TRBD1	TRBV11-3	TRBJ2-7	TGTGCCAGCAGCAAAAGGGACAGAACCTACGAGCAGTACTTC	CASSKRDRTYEQYF
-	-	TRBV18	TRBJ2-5	TGTGCCAGCTCTCCACCGGAGGGCGGGACCCAGTACTTC	CASSPPEGGTQYF
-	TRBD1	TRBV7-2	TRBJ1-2	TGTGCCAGCAGCTTAGTGGGGACAGGGATCGGCTACACCTTC	CASSLVGTGIGYTF
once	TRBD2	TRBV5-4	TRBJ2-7	TGTGCCAGCAGCAAGGAGGGGACTAGCGGGAGTTCTGCCGAGCAGTACTTC	CASSKEGTSGSSAEQYF
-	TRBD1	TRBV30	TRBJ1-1	TGTGCCTGGAGTGCCGGGAGGGGGCTTACTGAAGCTTTCTTT	CAWSAGRGLTEAFF
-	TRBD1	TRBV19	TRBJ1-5	TGTGCCAGCGGGCGGGACAGGAATCAGCCCCAGCATTTT	CASGRDRNQPQHF
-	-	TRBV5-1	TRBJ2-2	TGCGCCAGCAGCTTGGGAGAGAACACCGGGGAGCTGTTTTTT	CASSLGENTGELFF
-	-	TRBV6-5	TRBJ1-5	TGTGCCAGACAGAATCCGGTCGACAATCAGCCCCAGCATTTT	CARQNPVDNQPQHF
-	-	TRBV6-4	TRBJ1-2	TGTGCCAGCAGTGCCTCCGGGACAACTAACTATGGCTACACCTTC	CASSASGTTNYGYTF
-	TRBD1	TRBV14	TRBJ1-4	TGTGCCAGCAGCCCCGGACAGGGGAGCGAAAAACTGTTTTTT	CASSPGQGSEKLFF
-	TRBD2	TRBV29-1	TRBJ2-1	TGCAGCGTTGTGACTAGCGGGGCCTTAAATGAGCAGTTCTTC	CSVVTSGALNEQFF
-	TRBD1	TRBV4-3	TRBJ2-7	TGCGCCAGCAGCCAAGAAATGTTGGCAGGGGGCCACGAGCAGTACTTC	CASSQEMLAGGHEQYF
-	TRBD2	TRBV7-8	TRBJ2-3	TGTGCCAGCAGCCGAGCGGGAGGGCGGGGAGATACGCAGTATTTT	CASSRAGGRGDTQYF
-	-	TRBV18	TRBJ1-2	TGTGCCAGCTCACCCGGACACCCGCGGGGCTATGGCTACACCTTC	CASSPGHPRGYGYTF
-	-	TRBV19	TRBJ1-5	TGTGCCAGCTCGGACAGATCTAGCAATCAGCCCCAGCATTTT	CASSDRSSNQPQHF
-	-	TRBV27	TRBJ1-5	TGTGCCAGCAGTCCCCTGGGAGTCAATCAGCCCCAGCATTTT	CASSPLGVNQPQHF
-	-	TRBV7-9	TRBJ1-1	TGTGCCAGCAGCGACCGACAGATGAACACTGAAGCTTTCTTT	CASSDRQMNTEAFF
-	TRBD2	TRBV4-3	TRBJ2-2	TGCGCCAGCAGCCAAGTGGTGATGGGGGGGATCGGGGAGCTGTTTTTT	CASSQVVMGGIGELFF
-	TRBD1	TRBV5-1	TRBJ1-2	TGCGCCAGCAGCTTGGGACCTACAGGGGACTATGGCTACACCTTC	CASSLGPTGDYGYTF
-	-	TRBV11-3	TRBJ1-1	TGTGCCAGCACCAAAGGTGGCAGGGGGAACACTGAAGCTTTCTTT	CASTKGGRGNTEAFF
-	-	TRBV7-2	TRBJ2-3	TGTGCCAGCAGCCCCAAGGGGGGGAGTGGCGGAGATACGCAGTATTTT	CASSPKGGSGGDTQYF
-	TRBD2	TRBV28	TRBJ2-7	TGTGCCAGCAGTTTTAGCGGGGGGCCCTCCTACGAGCAGTACTTC	CASSFSGGPSYEQYF
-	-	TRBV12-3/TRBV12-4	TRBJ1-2	TGTGCCAGCAGTTTGCAGGGGCTCAGTGGCTACACCTTC	CASSLQGLSGYTF
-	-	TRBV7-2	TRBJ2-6	TGTGCCAGCGAAGAACAGGGCTCTGGGGCCAACGTCCTGACTTTC	CASEEQGSGANVLTF
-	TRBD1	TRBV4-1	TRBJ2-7	TGCGCCAGCAGCCCGACAGGGGGCACCTACGAGCAGTACTTC	CASSPTGGTYEQYF
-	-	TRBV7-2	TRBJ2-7	TGTGCCAGCAGCTTACACAGCTCCTACGAGCAGTACTTC	CASSLHSSYEQYF
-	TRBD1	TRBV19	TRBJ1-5	TGTGCCAGTAGTAGGGTTACAGGGGCGATCAATCAGCCCCAGCATTTT	CASSRVTGAINQPQHF
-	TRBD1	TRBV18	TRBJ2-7	TGTGCCAGCTCATGGGACAGCAGCTACGAGCAGTACTTC	CASSWDSSYEQYF
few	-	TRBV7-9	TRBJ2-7	TGTGCCAGCAGCCTTACAAGGCCGGCGACTGGAGAGCAGTACTTC	CASSLTRPATGEQYF
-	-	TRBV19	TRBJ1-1	TGTGCCAGTAGTATATCCACATCCAACACTGAAGCTTTCTTT	CASSISTSNTEAFF
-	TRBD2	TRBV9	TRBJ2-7	TGTGCCAGCAGCGGACGGGGGGGCTCCTACGAGCAGTACTTC	CASSGRGGSYEQYF
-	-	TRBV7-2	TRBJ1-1	TGTGCCAGCAGCCCCCGTACGGGCACTGAAGCTTTCTTT	CASSPRTGTEAFF
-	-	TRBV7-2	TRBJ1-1	TGTGCCAGCACCCTACATCCGGGGTCCACTGAAGCTTTCTTT	CASTLHPGSTEAFF
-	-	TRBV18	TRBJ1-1	TGTGCCAGCTCACCACCGGCGGCGGTTGACACTGAAGCTTTCTTT	CASSPPAAVDTEAFF
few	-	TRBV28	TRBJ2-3	TGTGCCAGCAGAAAGCAGCGTGCTAGCACAGATACGCAGTATTTT	CASRKQRASTDTQYF
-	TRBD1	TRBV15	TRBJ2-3	TGTGCCACCAGCTCCCCAGGGGGAGAAACAGATACGCAGTATTTT	CATSSPGGETDTQYF
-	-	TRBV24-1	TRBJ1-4	TGTGCCACCAGTGACCCACGGTTAGGGGTTAATGAAAAACTGTTTTTT	CATSDPRLGVNEKLFF
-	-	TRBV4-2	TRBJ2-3	TGTGCCAGCAGCCAAGTGGGGGGATCCACAGATACGCAGTATTTT	CASSQVGGSTDTQYF
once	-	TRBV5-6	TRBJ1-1	TGTGCCAGCAGCTTGTCACCGAGGGAGAACACTGAAGCTTTCTTT	CASSLSPRENTEAFF
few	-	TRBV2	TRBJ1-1	TGTGCCAGCAGTCCCCGGGAGGACACTGAAGCTTTCTTT	CASSPREDTEAFF
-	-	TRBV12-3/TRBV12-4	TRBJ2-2	TGTGCCAGCAGCCGAGGGACCGGGGAGCTGTTTTTT	CASSRGTGELFF
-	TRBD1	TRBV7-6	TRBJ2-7	TGTGCCAGCAGCTTATGGACAGGGGCCAACGAGCAGTACTTC	CASSLWTGANEQYF
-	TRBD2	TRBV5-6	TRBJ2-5	TGTGCCAGCAGCACTTGGCCGGGACTAGCGGACCTTCTACAAGAGACCCAGTACTTC	CASSTWPGLADLLQETQYF
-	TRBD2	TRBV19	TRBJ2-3	TGTGCCAGTAGTAGGGGACTAGCGGGATCTGCAGATACGCAGTATTTT	CASSRGLAGSADTQYF